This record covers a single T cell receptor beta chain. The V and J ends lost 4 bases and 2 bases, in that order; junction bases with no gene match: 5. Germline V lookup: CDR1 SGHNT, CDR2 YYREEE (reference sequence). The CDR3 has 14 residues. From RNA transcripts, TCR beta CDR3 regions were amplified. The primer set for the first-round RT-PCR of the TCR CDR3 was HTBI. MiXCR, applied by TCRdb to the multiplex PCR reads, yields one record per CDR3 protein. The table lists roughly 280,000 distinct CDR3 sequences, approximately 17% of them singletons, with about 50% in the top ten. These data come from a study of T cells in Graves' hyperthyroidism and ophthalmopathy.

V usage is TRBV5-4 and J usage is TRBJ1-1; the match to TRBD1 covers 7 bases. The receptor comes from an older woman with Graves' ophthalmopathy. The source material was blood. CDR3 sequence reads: CASSRGQANTEAFF. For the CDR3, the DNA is TGTGCCAGCAGCCGAGGACAGGCAAACACTGAAGCTTTCTTT.